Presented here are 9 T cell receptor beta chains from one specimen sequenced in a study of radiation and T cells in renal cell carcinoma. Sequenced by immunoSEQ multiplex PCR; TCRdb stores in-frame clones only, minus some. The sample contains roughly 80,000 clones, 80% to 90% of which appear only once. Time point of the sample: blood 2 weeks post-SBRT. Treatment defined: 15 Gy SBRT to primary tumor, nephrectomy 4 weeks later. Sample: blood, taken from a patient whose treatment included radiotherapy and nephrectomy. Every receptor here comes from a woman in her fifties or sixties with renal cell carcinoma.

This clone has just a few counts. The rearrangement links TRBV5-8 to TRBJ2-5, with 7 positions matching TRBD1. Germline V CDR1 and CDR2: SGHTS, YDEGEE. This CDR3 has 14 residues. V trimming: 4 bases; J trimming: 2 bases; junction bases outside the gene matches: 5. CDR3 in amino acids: CASSRGGSQETQYF. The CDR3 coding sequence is TGTGCCAGCAGCCGAGGGGGCTCACAAGAGACCCAGTACTTC.

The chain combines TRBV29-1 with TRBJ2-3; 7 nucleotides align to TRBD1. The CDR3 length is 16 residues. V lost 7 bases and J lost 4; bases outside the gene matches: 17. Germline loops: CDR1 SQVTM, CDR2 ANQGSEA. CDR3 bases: TGCAGCGCCGGATGGACAGGAGGTTCCCAGGCAGATACGCAGTATTTT. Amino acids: CSAGWTGGSQADTQYF.

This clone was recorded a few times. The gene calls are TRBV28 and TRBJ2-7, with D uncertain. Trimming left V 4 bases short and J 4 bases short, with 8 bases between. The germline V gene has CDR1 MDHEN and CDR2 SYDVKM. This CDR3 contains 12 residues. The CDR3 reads CASSSRRYEQYF. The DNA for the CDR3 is TGTGCCAGCAGTTCCCGGCGGTACGAGCAGTACTTC.

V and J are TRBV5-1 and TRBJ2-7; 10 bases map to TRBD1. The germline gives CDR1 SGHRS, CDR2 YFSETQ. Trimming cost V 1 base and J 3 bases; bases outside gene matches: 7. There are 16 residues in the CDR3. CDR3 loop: CASSLYGTGDLYEQYF. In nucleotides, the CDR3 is TGCGCCAGCAGCTTGTACGGGACAGGGGATCTCTACGAGCAGTACTTC.

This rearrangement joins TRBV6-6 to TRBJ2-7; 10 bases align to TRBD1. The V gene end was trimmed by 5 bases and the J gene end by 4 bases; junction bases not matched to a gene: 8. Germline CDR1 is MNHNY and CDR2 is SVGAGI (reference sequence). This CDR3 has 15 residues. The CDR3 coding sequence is TGTGCCAGCAGTACCCGGGACAGGGGATGGTACGAGCAGTACTTC. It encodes CASSTRDRGWYEQYF.

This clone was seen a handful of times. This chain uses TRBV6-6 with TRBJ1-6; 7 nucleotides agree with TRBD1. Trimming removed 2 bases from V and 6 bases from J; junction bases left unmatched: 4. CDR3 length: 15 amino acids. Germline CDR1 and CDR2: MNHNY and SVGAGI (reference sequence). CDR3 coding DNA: TGTGCCAGCAGTTACCAACAGGGGCTTAATTCACCCCTCCACTTT. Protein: CASSYQQGLNSPLHF.

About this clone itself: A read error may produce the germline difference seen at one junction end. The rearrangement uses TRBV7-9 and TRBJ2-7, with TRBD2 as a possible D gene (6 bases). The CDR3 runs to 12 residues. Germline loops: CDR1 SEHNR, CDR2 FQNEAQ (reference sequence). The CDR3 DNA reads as TGTGCCAGCAGCTTAGGGGGAGGACAAGGGAACTTC. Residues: CASSLGGGQGNF.

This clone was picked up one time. CDR3 residues: CASSSGPSQQFF. The CDR3 DNA sequence: TGTGCCAGCAGTTCGGGGCCTTCTCAGCAGTTCTTC. The V call is TRBV28, the J call TRBJ2-1; D is perhaps TRBD1 or TRBD2 (5 bases each). Per germline, CDR1 MDHEN and CDR2 SYDVKM. The CDR3 loop spans 12 amino acids. The germline V and J ends were trimmed by 4 bases and 11 bases, with 12 bases remaining between them.

CDR3 amino acids: CASSVKRGGTGETQYF. DNA for the CDR3: TGTGCCAGCAGCGTAAAGCGTGGAGGGACGGGCGAGACCCAGTACTTC. V gene TRBV9 combines with J gene TRBJ2-5; TRBD2 is a possible D gene (6 bases). This CDR3 has 16 amino acids. Germline assignment: CDR1 SGDLS and CDR2 YYNGEE. Trimming took 1 base from V and 5 from J, leaving 18 bases between them.